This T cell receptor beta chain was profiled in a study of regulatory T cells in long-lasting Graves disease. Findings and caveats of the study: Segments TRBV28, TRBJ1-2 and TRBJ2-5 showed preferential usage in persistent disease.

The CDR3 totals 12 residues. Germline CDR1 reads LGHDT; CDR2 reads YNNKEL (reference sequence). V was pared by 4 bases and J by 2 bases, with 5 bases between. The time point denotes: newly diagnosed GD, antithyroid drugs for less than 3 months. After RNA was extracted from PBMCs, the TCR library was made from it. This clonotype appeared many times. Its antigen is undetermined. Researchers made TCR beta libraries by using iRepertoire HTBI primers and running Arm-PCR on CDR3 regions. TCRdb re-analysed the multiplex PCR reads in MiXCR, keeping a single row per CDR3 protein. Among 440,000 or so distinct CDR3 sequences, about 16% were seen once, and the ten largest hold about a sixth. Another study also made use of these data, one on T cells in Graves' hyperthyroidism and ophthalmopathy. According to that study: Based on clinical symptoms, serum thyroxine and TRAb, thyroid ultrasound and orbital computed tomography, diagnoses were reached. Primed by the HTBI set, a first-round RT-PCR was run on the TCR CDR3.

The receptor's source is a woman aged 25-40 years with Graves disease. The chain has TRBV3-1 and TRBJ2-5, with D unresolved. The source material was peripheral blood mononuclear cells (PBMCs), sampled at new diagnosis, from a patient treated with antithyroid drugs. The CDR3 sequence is CASSPRQETQYF. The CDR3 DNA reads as TGTGCCAGCAGCCCTCGGCAAGAGACCCAGTACTTC.